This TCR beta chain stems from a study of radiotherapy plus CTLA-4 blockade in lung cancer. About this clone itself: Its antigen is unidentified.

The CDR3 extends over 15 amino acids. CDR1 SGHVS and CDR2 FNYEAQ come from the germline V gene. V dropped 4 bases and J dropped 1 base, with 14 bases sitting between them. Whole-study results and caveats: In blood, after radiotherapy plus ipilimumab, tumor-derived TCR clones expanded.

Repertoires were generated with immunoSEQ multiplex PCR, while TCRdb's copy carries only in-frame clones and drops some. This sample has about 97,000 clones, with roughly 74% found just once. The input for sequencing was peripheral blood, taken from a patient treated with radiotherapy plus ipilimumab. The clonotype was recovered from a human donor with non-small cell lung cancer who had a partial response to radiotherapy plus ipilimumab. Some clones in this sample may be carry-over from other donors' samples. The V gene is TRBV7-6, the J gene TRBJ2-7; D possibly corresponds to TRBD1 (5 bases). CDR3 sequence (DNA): TGTGCCAGCAGCTCCGCCCAGACAGCATCCTACGAGCAGTACTTC. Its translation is CASSSAQTASYEQYF.